The source of this T cell receptor (beta chain) is a study of regulatory T cells in long-lasting Graves disease. Study conclusions and caveats: Accuracy may have suffered from the small sample size.

Time point here: newly diagnosed GD, antithyroid drugs for less than 3 months. From RNA extracted from PBMCs, the TCR library was made. Graves' disease diagnosis used American Thyroid Association guidelines. This CDR3 contains 13 residues. Germline CDR1 is MNHEY and CDR2 is SMNVEV (reference sequence). Trimming shortened V by 2 bases and J by 8 bases, and 12 bases separated the two germline ends. This clonotype has at least ten counts. Its specificity is not known. According to the study, TCR beta libraries were built with iRepertoire HTBI primers and CDR3-region Arm-PCR. TCRdb reprocessed the multiplex PCR reads via MiXCR and lists one record per CDR3 protein. The table lists 600,000 to 650,000 distinct CDR3 sequences, approximately 15% of them singletons, with under 20% in the top ten. The data also belong to a second study, concerning T cells in Graves' hyperthyroidism and ophthalmopathy. Per that study: Clinicians diagnosed patients from clinical symptoms, serum thyroxine and TRAb, thyroid ultrasound and orbital computed tomography. In simple terms, a model built on 13 V-J features told ophthalmopathy apart from stable hyperthyroidism.

Material: peripheral blood mononuclear cells (PBMCs), obtained at new diagnosis, from a patient treated with antithyroid drugs. The chain employs TRBV27 and TRBJ1-1, with D unresolved. The receptor comes from a woman in her 30s with Graves disease. CDR3 in DNA: TGTGCCAGCAGTTTAATACAAAGTAGGGAAGCTTTCTTT. It codes for CASSLIQSREAFF.